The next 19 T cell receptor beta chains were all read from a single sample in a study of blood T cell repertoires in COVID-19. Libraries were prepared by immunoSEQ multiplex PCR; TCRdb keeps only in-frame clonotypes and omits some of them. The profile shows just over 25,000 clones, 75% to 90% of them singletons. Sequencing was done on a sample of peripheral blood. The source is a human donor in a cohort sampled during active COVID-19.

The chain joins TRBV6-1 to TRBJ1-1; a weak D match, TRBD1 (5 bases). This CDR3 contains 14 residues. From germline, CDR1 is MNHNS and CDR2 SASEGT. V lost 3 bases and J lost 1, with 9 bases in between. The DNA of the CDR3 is TGTGCCAGCAGTGACCTAAGGGGGAACACTGAAGCTTTCTTT. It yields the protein CASSDLRGNTEAFF.

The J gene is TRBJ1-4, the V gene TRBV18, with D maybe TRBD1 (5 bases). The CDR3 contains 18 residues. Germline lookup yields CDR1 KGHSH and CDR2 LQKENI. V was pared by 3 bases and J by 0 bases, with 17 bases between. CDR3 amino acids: CASSPTIPTRATNEKLFF. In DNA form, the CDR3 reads TGTGCCAGCTCACCGACGATACCAACCAGGGCAACTAATGAAAAACTGTTTTTT.

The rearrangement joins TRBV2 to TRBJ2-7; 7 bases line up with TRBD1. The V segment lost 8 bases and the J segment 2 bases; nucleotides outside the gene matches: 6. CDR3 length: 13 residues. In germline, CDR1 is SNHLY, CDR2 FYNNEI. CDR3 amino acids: CASLRDSPYEQYF. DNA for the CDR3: TGTGCCAGCCTTCGGGACAGCCCCTACGAGCAGTACTTC.

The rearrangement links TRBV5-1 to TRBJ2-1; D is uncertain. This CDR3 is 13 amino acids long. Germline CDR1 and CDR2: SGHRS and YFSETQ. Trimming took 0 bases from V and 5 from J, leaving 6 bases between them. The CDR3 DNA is TGCGCCAGCAGCTTGGACAGTGACAATGAGCAGTTCTTC. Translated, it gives CASSLDSDNEQFF.

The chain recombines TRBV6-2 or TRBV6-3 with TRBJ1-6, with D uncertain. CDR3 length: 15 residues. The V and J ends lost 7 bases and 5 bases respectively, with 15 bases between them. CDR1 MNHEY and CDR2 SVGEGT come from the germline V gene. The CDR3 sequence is CASTPDRRDNSPLHF. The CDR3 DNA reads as TGTGCCAGCACCCCGGACCGGAGGGATAATTCACCCCTCCACTTT.

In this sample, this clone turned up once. The DNA of the CDR3 is TGTGCCAGCAGTCCCTGGGGGGGACAGGGGGCGCGGGTTACTGAAGCTTTCTTT. Protein: CASSPWGGQGARVTEAFF. The chain uses TRBV27 and TRBJ1-1; 12 bases are a match to TRBD1. The V gene's germline CDR1 is MNHEY and CDR2 SMNVEV (reference sequence). The CDR3 is 18 residues long. V was clipped by 5 bases and J by 5 bases; unmatched bases: 15.

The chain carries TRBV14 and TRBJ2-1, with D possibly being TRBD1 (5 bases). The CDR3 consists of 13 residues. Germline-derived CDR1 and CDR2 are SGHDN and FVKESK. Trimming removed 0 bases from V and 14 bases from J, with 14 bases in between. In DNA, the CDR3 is TGTGCCAGCAGCCAAGATTTAGACAGCCGGAAGTTCTTC. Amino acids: CASSQDLDSRKFF.

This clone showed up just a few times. CDR3 coding DNA: TGTGCCAGCAGCTTCTTCCCGGAGGGCGTGTACGAGCAGTACTTC. This codes for CASSFFPEGVYEQYF. The chain uses TRBV7-2 and TRBJ2-7, with D possibly matching TRBD2 (6 bases). The CDR3 sequence is 15 residues long. V was cut by 3 bases and J by 4 bases, with 16 bases left in between. CDR1 is SGHTA, CDR2 FQGNSA, per germline.

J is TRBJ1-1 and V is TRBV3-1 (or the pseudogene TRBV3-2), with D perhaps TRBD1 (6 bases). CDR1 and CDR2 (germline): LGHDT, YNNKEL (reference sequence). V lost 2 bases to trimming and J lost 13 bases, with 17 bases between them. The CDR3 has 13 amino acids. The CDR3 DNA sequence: TGTGCCAGCAGCCAACTAGGGGGGGTCTGGGTTTTCTTT. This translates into CASSQLGGVWVFF.

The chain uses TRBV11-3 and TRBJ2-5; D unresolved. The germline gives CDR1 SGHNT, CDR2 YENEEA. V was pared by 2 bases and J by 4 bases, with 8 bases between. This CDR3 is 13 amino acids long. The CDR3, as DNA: TGTGCCAGCAGCTTATCCAGTCTAGAGACCCAGTACTTC. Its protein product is CASSLSSLETQYF.

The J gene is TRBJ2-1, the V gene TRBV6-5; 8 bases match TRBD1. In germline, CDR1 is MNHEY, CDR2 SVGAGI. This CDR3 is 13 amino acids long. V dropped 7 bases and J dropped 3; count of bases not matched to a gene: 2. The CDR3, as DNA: TGTGCCAGCACCGACAGGGGCTACAATGAGCAGTTCTTC. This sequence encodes CASTDRGYNEQFF.

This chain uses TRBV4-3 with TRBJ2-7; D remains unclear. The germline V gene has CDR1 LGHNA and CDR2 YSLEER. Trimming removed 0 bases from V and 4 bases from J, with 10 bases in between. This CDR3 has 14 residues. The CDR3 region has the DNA TGCGCCAGCAGCCAAGAACTGAACCCATACGAGCAGTACTTC. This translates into CASSQELNPYEQYF.

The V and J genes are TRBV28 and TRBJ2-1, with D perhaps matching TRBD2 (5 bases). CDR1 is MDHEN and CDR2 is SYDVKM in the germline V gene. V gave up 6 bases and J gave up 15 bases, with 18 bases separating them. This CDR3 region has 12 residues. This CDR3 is CASSSGVPRSFF. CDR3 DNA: TGTGCCAGCAGCTCCGGGGTCCCCCGGTCGTTCTTC. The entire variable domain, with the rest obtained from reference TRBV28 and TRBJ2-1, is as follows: DVKVTQSSRYLVKRTGEKVFLECVQDMDHENMFWYRQDPGLGLRLIYFSYDVKMKEKGDIPEGYSVSREKKERFSLILESASTNQTSMYLCASSSGVPRSFFGPGTRLTVL.

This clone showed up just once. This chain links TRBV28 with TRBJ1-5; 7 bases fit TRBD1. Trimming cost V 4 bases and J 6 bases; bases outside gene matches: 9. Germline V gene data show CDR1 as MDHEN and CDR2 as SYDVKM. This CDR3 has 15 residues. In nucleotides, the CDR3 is TGTGCCAGCAGTTGGGGTGAGGGGGCGTTTCAGCCCCAGCATTTT. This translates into CASSWGEGAFQPQHF.

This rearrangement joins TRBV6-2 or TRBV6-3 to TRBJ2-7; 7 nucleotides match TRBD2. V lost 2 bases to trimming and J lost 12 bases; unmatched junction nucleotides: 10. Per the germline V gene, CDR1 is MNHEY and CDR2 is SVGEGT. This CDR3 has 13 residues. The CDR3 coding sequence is TGTGCCAGCAGTTACGAGGACCGCGGGGGTGGGTACTTC. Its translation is CASSYEDRGGGYF.

CDR3 DNA sequence: TGTGCCAGCTCACTAGGACAGGGGGCCCTTACCCTCCACTTT. It encodes CASSLGQGALTLHF. The V gene is TRBV18, the J gene TRBJ1-6; 11 bases are a match to TRBD1. CDR3 size: 14 residues. The junction had 7 bases not matched to a gene; V was cut back by 4 bases and J by 14 bases. CDR1 is KGHSH and CDR2 is LQKENI in the germline V gene.

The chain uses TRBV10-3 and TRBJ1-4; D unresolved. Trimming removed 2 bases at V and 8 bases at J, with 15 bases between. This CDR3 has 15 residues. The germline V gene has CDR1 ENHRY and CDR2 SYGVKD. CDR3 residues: CAISEDGSRGEKLFF. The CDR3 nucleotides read TGTGCCATCAGTGAGGACGGGTCGCGCGGAGAAAAACTGTTTTTT.

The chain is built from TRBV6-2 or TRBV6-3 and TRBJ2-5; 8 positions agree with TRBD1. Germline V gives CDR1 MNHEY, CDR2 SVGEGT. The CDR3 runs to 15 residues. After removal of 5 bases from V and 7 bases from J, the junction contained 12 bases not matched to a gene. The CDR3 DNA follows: TGTGCCAGCAGTCGGACCACGCAGGGGGCTGGGACCCAGTACTTC. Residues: CASSRTTQGAGTQYF.

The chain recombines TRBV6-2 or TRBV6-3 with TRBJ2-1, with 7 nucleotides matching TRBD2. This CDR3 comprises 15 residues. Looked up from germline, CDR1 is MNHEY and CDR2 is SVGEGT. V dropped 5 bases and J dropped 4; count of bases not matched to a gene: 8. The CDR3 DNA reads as TGTGCCAGCAGTGGGGGGGACCCCAGATACAATGAGCAGTTCTTC. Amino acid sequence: CASSGGDPRYNEQFF.